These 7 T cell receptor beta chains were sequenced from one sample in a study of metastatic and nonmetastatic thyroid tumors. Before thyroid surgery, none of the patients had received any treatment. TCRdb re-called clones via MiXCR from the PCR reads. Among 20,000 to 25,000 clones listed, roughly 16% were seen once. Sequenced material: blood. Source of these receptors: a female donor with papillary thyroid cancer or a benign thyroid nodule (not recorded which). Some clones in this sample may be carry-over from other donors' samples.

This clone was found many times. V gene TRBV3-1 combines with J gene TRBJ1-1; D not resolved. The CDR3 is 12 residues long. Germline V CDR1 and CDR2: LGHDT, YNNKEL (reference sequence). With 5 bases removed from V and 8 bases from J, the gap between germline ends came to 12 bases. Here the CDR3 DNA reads TGTGCCAGCAGCTACCGGTCAGAGGAAGCTTTCTTT. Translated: CASSYRSEEAFF.

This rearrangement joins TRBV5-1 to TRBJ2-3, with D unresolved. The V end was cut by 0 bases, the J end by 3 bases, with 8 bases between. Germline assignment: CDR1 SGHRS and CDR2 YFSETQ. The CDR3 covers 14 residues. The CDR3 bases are TGCGCCAGCAGCTTGGATGGTACGACAGATACGCAGTATTTT. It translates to CASSLDGTTDTQYF.

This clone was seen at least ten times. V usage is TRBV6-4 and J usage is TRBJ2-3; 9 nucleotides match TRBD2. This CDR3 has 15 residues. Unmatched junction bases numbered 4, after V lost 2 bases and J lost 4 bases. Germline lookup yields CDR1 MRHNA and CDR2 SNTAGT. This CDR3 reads CASSDGAGGPDTQYF. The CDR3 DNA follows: TGTGCCAGCAGTGACGGAGCGGGAGGACCAGATACGCAGTATTTT.

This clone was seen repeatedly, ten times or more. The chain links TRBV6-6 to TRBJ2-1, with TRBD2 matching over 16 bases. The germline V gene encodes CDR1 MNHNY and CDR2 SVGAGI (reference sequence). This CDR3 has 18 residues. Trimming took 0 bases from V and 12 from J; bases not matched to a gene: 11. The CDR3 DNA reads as TGTGCCAGCAGTTACTCGGCGGGACTAGCGGGAGGGCCGGTCTGGCAGTTCTTC. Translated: CASSYSAGLAGGPVWQFF.

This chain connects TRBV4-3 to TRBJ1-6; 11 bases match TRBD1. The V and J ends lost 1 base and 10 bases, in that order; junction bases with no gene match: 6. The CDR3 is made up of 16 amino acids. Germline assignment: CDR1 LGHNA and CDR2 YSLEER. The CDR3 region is CASSQATGTGGSPLHF. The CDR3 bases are TGCGCCAGCAGCCAAGCAACCGGGACAGGGGGATCACCCCTCCACTTT.

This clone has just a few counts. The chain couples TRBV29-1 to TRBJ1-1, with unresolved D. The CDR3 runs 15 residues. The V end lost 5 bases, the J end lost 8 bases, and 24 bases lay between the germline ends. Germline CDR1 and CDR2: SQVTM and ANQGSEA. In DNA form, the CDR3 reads TGCAGCGTTAGGGTTTTTAAGGGTTCGGGGAGCGAAGCTTTCTTT. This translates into CSVRVFKGSGSEAFF.

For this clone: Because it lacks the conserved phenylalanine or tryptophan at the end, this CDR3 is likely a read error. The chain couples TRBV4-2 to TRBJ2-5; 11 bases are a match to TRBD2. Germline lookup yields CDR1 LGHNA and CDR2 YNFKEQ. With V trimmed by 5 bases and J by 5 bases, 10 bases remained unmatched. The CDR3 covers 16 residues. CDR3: CASSLTSGSLYETQYL. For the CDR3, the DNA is TGTGCCAGCAGCTTAACTAGCGGGAGTTTGTACGAGACCCAGTACTTA.